Below, 30 T cell receptor beta chains from the same sample are listed, as sequenced in a study of T cell responses to AZD1222 COVID-19 vaccine. The data were produced by immunoSEQ multiplex PCR, yet TCRdb's version contains in-frame clones alone and is incomplete. The repertoire has over 130,000 clones, over 90% of them found once; the top ten carry around 3.5%. The sample here was peripheral blood, taken 28 days after the second AZD1222 dose. The receptors here all came from an adult who received the AZD1222 COVID-19 vaccine.

V gene TRBV4-2 combines with J gene TRBJ1-5; 9 positions match TRBD1. Germline V CDR1 and CDR2: LGHNA, YNFKEQ. V shed 4 bases and J 6 bases; nucleotides not matched to a gene: 4. The CDR3 length is 14 residues. The CDR3 DNA is TGTGCCAGCAGCCTTACAGGGGGCCCTCAGCCCCAGCATTTT. It encodes CASSLTGGPQPQHF.

In regard to this clone: Germline is not matched at one junction end, which may reflect a read error. The chain couples TRBV5-6 to TRBJ1-1; a weak D match, TRBD1 (6 bases). This CDR3 contains 14 residues. Germline-derived CDR1 and CDR2 are SGHDT and YYEEEE. The CDR3 spells CASSTGGRDTKAFF. The CDR3 nucleotides are TGTGCCAGCAGCACCGGGGGGCGAGACACTAAAGCTTTCTTT.

The chain is built from TRBV2 and TRBJ2-5; 7 bases align to TRBD2. Germline loops: CDR1 SNHLY, CDR2 FYNNEI. This CDR3 is 15 amino acids long. Trimming cost V 2 bases and J 2 bases; bases outside gene matches: 5. CDR3 loop: CASSERLAAQETQYF. Here the CDR3 DNA reads TGTGCCAGCAGTGAAAGACTAGCAGCTCAAGAGACCCAGTACTTC.

The CDR3 DNA sequence: TGTGCCAGCAGCCTATCGGGACAAGCCACCGGGGAGCTGTTTTTT. Amino acid sequence: CASSLSGQATGELFF. V usage is TRBV14 and J usage is TRBJ2-2; D may be TRBD1 (6 bases). The CDR3 loop spans 15 amino acids. CDR1 and CDR2 from the germline V gene are SGHDN and FVKESK. Trimming removed 4 bases at V and 4 bases at J, with 13 bases between.

The chain carries TRBV11-2 and TRBJ2-7; no clear D gene. This CDR3 region has 13 residues. Germline CDR1 and CDR2: SGHAT and FQNNGV. The ends were cut back, 5 bases at V and 8 bases at J, with 16 bases in the middle. The CDR3 here is CASSHEPLTQQYF. CDR3 nucleotides: TGTGCCAGCAGCCATGAACCCCTTACGCAGCAGTACTTC.

The J gene is TRBJ2-2, the V gene TRBV7-9; TRBD2 aligns across 7 bases. This CDR3 has 19 residues. With 7 bases clipped from V and 5 bases from J, the junction kept 22 bases outside the gene matches. Germline assignment: CDR1 SEHNR and CDR2 FQNEAQ (reference sequence). CDR3 in DNA: TGTGCCAGCATCTCCCCATCCCCGGGGGGAGAAAGGTGGACCGGGGAGCTGTTTTTT. The encoded protein is CASISPSPGGERWTGELFF.

V is TRBV27 and J is TRBJ2-3, with 14 nucleotides matching TRBD2. The CDR3 is 16 amino acids. With V trimmed by 5 bases and J by 5 bases, 6 bases remained unmatched. Looked up from germline, CDR1 is MNHEY and CDR2 is SMNVEV (reference sequence). The CDR3 sequence is CASSETSGRVGDTQYF. Here the CDR3 DNA reads TGTGCCAGCAGTGAGACTAGCGGGAGGGTAGGAGATACGCAGTATTTT.

The chain is built from TRBV6-6 and TRBJ1-2; tentative D call: TRBD1 (6 bases). V was cut by 6 bases and J by 2 bases, with 19 bases left in between. The CDR3 runs 16 residues. The germline V gene encodes CDR1 MNHNY and CDR2 SVGAGI (reference sequence). DNA of the CDR3: TGTGCCAGCAGAATAACATTTCAGGGGCCGAACTATGGCTACACCTTC. This sequence encodes CASRITFQGPNYGYTF.

The chain has TRBV2 and TRBJ1-1; D possibly corresponds to TRBD1 (6 bases). Germline-derived CDR1 and CDR2 are SNHLY and FYNNEI. The CDR3 sequence is 13 residues long. With 6 bases removed from V and 1 base from J, the gap between germline ends came to 9 bases. The CDR3 here is CASSLDRNTEAFF. In nucleotides, the CDR3 is TGTGCCAGCAGCTTGGACAGGAACACTGAAGCTTTCTTT. The complete variable domain, with remaining parts taken from reference TRBV2 and TRBJ1-1, reads EPEVTQTPSHQVTQMGQEVILRCVPISNHLYFYWYRQILGQKVEFLVSFYNNEISEKSEIFDDQFSVERPDGSNFTLKIRSTKLEDSAMYFCASSLDRNTEAFFGQGTRLTVV.

The chain joins TRBV9 to TRBJ1-3; D not resolved. There are 14 residues in the CDR3. Trimming took 2 bases from V and 4 from J, leaving 10 bases between them. The germline V gene has CDR1 SGDLS and CDR2 YYNGEE. CDR3 sequence: CASSVSWAGNTIYF. CDR3 bases: TGTGCCAGCAGCGTCTCATGGGCAGGAAACACCATATATTTT.

This rearrangement joins TRBV9 to TRBJ2-7; D may be TRBD1 (5 bases). Trimming cost V 3 bases and J 0 bases, with 13 bases left between them. This CDR3 is built from 15 residues. Germline V gives CDR1 SGDLS, CDR2 YYNGEE. This CDR3 reads CASSGRGSSSYEQYF. In DNA form, the CDR3 reads TGTGCCAGCAGCGGAAGGGGTAGTAGCTCCTACGAGCAGTACTTC.

This clone showed up just once. CDR3 sequence: CASSEATGGAYGYTF. CDR3 nucleotide sequence: TGTGCCAGCAGTGAAGCGACAGGGGGCGCCTATGGCTACACCTTC. The chain combines TRBV6-1 with TRBJ1-2; 10 bases agree with TRBD1. The CDR3 length is 15 residues. V was clipped by 0 bases and J by 4 bases; unmatched bases: 2. Looked up from germline, CDR1 is MNHNS and CDR2 is SASEGT.

The rearrangement links TRBV9 to TRBJ1-6; a weak D match, TRBD1 (5 bases). The CDR3 loop spans 14 amino acids. Looked up from germline, CDR1 is SGDLS and CDR2 is YYNGEE. Trimming cost V 2 bases and J 6 bases, with 9 bases left between them. CDR3 DNA sequence: TGTGCCAGCAGCGTCCAAGGGACTAATTCACCCCTCCACTTT. This codes for CASSVQGTNSPLHF.

This clone has just a few counts. The rearrangement links TRBV2 to TRBJ1-5, with 8 nucleotides matching TRBD1. V dropped 6 bases and J dropped 6; count of bases not matched to a gene: 7. The CDR3 contains 14 residues. Per germline, CDR1 SNHLY and CDR2 FYNNEI. The CDR3 DNA follows: TGTGCCAGCAGCCCTCCGGGACAGGCTCAGCCCCAGCATTTT. Its translation: CASSPPGQAQPQHF.

This rearrangement joins TRBV19 to TRBJ2-1; D remains ambiguous. CDR3 length: 15 amino acids. The germline V and J ends were trimmed by 5 bases and 4 bases, with 15 bases remaining between them. CDR1 LNHDA and CDR2 SQIVND come from the germline V gene (reference sequence). The CDR3 sequence is CASSLAHLRYNEQFF. CDR3 DNA: TGTGCCAGTAGTCTTGCCCACTTGCGATACAATGAGCAGTTCTTC.

The chain uses TRBV5-8 and TRBJ1-3; D is ambiguous. Germline CDR1 reads SGHTS; CDR2 reads YDEGEE. The V gene lost 4 bases and the J gene lost 0 bases, with 11 bases spanning the gap. This CDR3 spans 15 amino acids. The CDR3 bases are TGTGCCAGCAGCCCGGACGGACCCTCTGGAAACACCATATATTTT. Protein product: CASSPDGPSGNTIYF.

The chain uses TRBV19 and TRBJ1-4; 11 bases align to TRBD1. The V and J ends lost 5 bases and 8 bases, in that order; junction bases with no gene match: 10. Germline CDR1 LNHDA, CDR2 SQIVND (reference sequence). The CDR3 has 16 residues. In nucleotides, the CDR3 is TGTGCCAGTAGTGGGACAGGGGGTCGGGTAGGCGAAAAACTGTTTTTT. This translates into CASSGTGGRVGEKLFF.

The chain couples TRBV18 to TRBJ2-6; D is undetermined. V dropped 3 bases and J dropped 11 bases, with 17 bases sitting between them. CDR3 length equals 15 residues. Germline V lookup: CDR1 KGHSH, CDR2 LQKENI. CDR3 region: CASSPYSVSRHVLTF. For the CDR3, the DNA is TGTGCCAGCTCACCGTACTCAGTCAGTCGGCACGTCCTGACTTTC. Full variable domain (remainder filled in from reference TRBV18 and TRBJ2-6): NAGVMQNPRHLVRRRGQEARLRCSPMKGHSHVYWYRQLPEEGLKFMVYLQKENIIDESGMPKERFSAEFPKEGPSILRIQQVVRGDSAAYFCASSPYSVSRHVLTFGAGSRLTVL.

The chain joins TRBV29-1 to TRBJ2-7, with D maybe TRBD2 (5 bases). Trimming took 7 bases from V and 4 from J, leaving 8 bases between them. There are 10 residues in the CDR3. Germline CDR1 SQVTM, CDR2 ANQGSEA. The CDR3 nucleotides are TGCAGCGGTGGAGGATACGAGCAGTACTTC. Translated, it gives CSGGGYEQYF.

V usage is TRBV7-2 and J usage is TRBJ2-2, with D unclear. This CDR3 is built from 14 residues. Germline V CDR1 and CDR2: SGHTA, FQGNSA. Deletions cut 1 base from V and 6 bases from J, with 9 bases between. CDR3 nucleotide sequence: TGTGCCAGCAGCTTAGAGCCCGGAGCCGGGGAGCTGTTTTTT. Translated, it gives CASSLEPGAGELFF.

This chain uses TRBV28 with TRBJ2-3, with D perhaps assigned TRBD1 or TRBD2 (5 bases each). The CDR3 runs 12 residues. Germline lookup yields CDR1 MDHEN and CDR2 SYDVKM. The V and J ends lost 4 bases and 14 bases respectively, with 16 bases between them. This CDR3 is CASSSIGTIAYF. The CDR3 nucleotides read TGTGCCAGCAGTTCAATCGGGACCATTGCGTATTTT.

The CDR3 DNA sequence: TGTGCCAGCAGAGACAGGGAGAGAATGAGTACGCAGTATTTT. Translated, it gives CASRDRERMSTQYF. The chain couples TRBV19 to TRBJ2-3; 7 nucleotides align to TRBD1. V lost 9 bases, J lost 8 bases, and 14 bases stayed unmatched. Looked up from germline, CDR1 is LNHDA and CDR2 is SQIVND (reference sequence). The CDR3 has 14 residues.

The chain joins TRBV19 to TRBJ1-1, with TRBD1 identical over 7 bases. J lost 4 bases, V lost 3 bases, and 2 bases had no gene match. The CDR3 consists of 13 residues. CDR1 and CDR2 from the germline V gene are LNHDA and SQIVND (reference sequence). CDR3 nucleotides: TGTGCCAGTAGTATTTACAGGGGCACTGAAGCTTTCTTT. Protein product: CASSIYRGTEAFF.

The CDR3 DNA reads as TGCGCCAGCAGCCGCCACGCAAGCGGGGAGCTGTTTTTT. It specifies CASSRHASGELFF. V is TRBV4-3 and J is TRBJ2-2; no firm D call. The CDR3 consists of 13 residues. Germline V gene sequence: CDR1 LGHNA, CDR2 YSLEER. V was trimmed by 4 bases and J by 7 bases, leaving 10 bases between them.

V gene TRBV14 combines with J gene TRBJ1-2; D ambiguous. This CDR3 has 14 amino acids. The V end was cut by 0 bases, the J end by 0 bases, with 5 bases between. Germline CDR1 reads SGHDN; CDR2 reads FVKESK. Here the CDR3 reads CASSQDATNYGYTF. The CDR3 DNA reads TGTGCCAGCAGCCAAGATGCGACTAACTATGGCTACACCTTC.

The chain combines TRBV27 with TRBJ2-3, with 7 bases matching TRBD2. V shed 4 bases and J 2 bases; nucleotides not matched to a gene: 9. This CDR3 is 16 amino acids long. Germline V gene lookup returns CDR1 MNHEY and CDR2 SMNVEV (reference sequence). CDR3 DNA: TGTGCCAGCAGTTCCCTAAGCGGGACTTTCACAGATACGCAGTATTTT. Its protein product is CASSSLSGTFTDTQYF.

This clone was seen a few times. This chain joins TRBV24-1 and TRBJ2-1; weak D call: TRBD1 (5 bases). V lost 1 base, J lost 7 bases, and 16 bases lay in between. Germline CDR1 is KGHDR and CDR2 is SFDVKD. This CDR3 region has 16 residues. As DNA, the CDR3 is TGTGCCACCAGTGATTTTAGGCGAAGGGGTATGAATGAGCAGTTCTTC. This sequence encodes CATSDFRRRGMNEQFF.

The chain joins TRBV7-3 to TRBJ2-1; TRBD2 matches at 9 bases. The CDR3 sequence is 15 residues long. Germline values: CDR1 SGHTA, CDR2 FQGTGA. The J segment lost 8 bases and the V segment lost 2 bases, leaving 7 bases of the junction unmatched. CDR3: CASSLQSGRNYEQFF. The CDR3 DNA reads as TGTGCCAGCAGCTTACAGAGCGGGAGGAACTATGAGCAGTTCTTC.

V and J are TRBV6-5 and TRBJ1-3; possible D gene TRBD1, 6 bases. Germline lookup yields CDR1 MNHEY and CDR2 SVGAGI. This CDR3 region has 13 residues. V lost 6 bases, J lost 6 bases, and 12 bases lay in between. CDR3 protein: CASREDSLNTIYF. DNA for the CDR3: TGTGCCAGCAGAGAGGACAGTCTAAACACCATATATTTT.

This chain links TRBV29-1 with TRBJ1-2; 8 nucleotides agree with TRBD1. CDR3 length: 11 residues. Germline CDR1 and CDR2: SQVTM and ANQGSEA. The J segment lost 8 bases and the V segment lost 6 bases, leaving 5 bases of the junction unmatched. In DNA, the CDR3 is TGCAGCGTCCAGGGGGCGGAGGGCTACACCTTC. Translated: CSVQGAEGYTF.